This T cell receptor beta chain was retrieved from a study of technical replicates of blood from a few donors. V lost 10 bases and J 0 bases, leaving 13 bases between the germline ends. Looked up from germline, CDR1 is LNHDA and CDR2 is SQIVND (reference sequence). The CDR3 is made up of 15 amino acids. Assay: immunoSEQ multiplex PCR; the TCRdb copy retains only in-frame clones and omits some. Of 77,000 or so clones in the sample, over 85% were seen once. Material for sequencing was T cells isolated from PBMCs. The TCR comes from a human donor in good health. The J gene is TRBJ2-6, the V gene TRBV19; D might be TRBD1 (6 bases). The CDR3 here is CATGQRSSGANVLTF. DNA of the CDR3: TGTGCCACCGGACAGCGCTCCTCTGGGGCCAACGTCCTGACTTTC. Together with reference TRBV19 and TRBJ2-6, the CDR3 gives the full variable domain: DGGITQSPKYLFRKEGQNVTLSCEQNLNHDAMYWYRQDPGQGLRLIYYSQIVNDFQKGDIAEGYSVSREKKESFPLTVTSAQKNPTAFYLCATGQRSSGANVLTFGAGSRLTVL.